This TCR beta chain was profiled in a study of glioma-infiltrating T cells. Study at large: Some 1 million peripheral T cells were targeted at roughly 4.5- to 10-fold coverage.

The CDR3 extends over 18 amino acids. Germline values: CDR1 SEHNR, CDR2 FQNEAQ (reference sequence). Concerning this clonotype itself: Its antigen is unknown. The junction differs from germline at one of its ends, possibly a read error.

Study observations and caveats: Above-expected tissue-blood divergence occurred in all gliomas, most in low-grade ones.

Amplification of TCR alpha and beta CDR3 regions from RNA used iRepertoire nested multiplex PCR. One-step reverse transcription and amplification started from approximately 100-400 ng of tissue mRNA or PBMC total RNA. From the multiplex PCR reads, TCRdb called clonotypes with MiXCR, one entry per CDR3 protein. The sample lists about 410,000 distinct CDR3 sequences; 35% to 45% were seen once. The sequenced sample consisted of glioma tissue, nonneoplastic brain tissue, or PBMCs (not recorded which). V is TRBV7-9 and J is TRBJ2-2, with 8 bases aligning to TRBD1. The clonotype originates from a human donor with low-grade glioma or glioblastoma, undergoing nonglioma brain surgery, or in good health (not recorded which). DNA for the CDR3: TGCGCCAGCAGCCAAGGGACAGGAGGGACCGCGAACACCGGGGAGCTGTTTTTT. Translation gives CASSQGTGGTANTGELFF. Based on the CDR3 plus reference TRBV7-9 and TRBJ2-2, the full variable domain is DTGVSQNPRHKITKRGQNVTFRCDPISEHNRLYWYRQTLGQGPEFLTYFQNEAQLEKSRLLSDRFSAERPKGSFSTLEIQRTEQGDSAMYLCASSQGTGGTANTGELFFGEGSRLTVL.